What follows are 3 T cell receptor beta chains derived from one specimen sequenced in a study of blood T cell repertoires in COVID-19. The repertoire was sequenced with immunoSEQ multiplex PCR; TCRdb's copy has only in-frame clones and lacks some. The table records over 50,000 clones, 65% to 85% of them present only once. Sequencing was performed on peripheral blood. The receptors were gathered from a man older than 75 with active or convalescent COVID-19.

The chain has TRBV30 and TRBJ1-3, with D perhaps TRBD1 (6 bases). The CDR3 totals 17 residues. Germline V lookup: CDR1 GTSNPN, CDR2 SVGIG (reference sequence). V was pared by 0 bases and J by 0 bases, with 15 bases between. The DNA of the CDR3 is TGTGCCTGGAGTGTATGGGGGCCACCTTCCTCTGGAAACACCATATATTTT. Protein: CAWSVWGPPSSGNTIYF.

This rearrangement joins TRBV30 to TRBJ1-5, with D possibly being TRBD1 (5 bases). Trimming took 1 base from V and 6 from J, leaving 10 bases between them. Looked up from germline, CDR1 is GTSNPN and CDR2 is SVGIG (reference sequence). The CDR3 contains 13 residues. The CDR3 reads CAWSARASQPQHF. In DNA form, the CDR3 reads TGTGCCTGGAGTGCCAGGGCGAGTCAGCCCCAGCATTTT.

The chain is built from TRBV7-2 and TRBJ2-5; 10 nucleotides align to TRBD2. Trimming took 1 base from V and 5 from J; bases not matched to a gene: 7. The germline gives CDR1 SGHTA, CDR2 FQGNSA. The CDR3 loop spans 16 amino acids. The CDR3 region is CASSLVPAGGGETQYF. DNA for the CDR3: TGTGCCAGCAGCTTAGTCCCAGCGGGAGGGGGGGAGACCCAGTACTTC.